This TCR beta chain appears in the sequencing data of a study of shared clonotypes between healthy human individuals. Study-level results: Naive subsets generally exceeded memory subsets in estimated richness. Naive CD4 clonotypes overlapped across a handful of donors at about 5.2%. With few donors, the genetic and exposure-history diversity represented was limited.

CDR1 and CDR2 from the germline V gene are MNHEY and SMNVEV (reference sequence). The germline V and J ends were trimmed by 6 bases and 2 bases, with 3 bases remaining between them. This CDR3 spans 11 amino acids. This clone was found a few times. Its antigen is not identified. CD45RO-negative, CCR7-selected cells formed the naive CD8 fraction, which excluded terminally differentiated effector memory CD45RA+ cells. Across several immunoSEQ plates, the genomic DNA of each subset was split evenly. Method: immunoSEQ multiplex PCR; TCRdb's copy keeps in-frame clones and lacks some. The profile shows around 2,000,000 clones, about 95% of them singletons.

The V call is TRBV27, the J call TRBJ2-3; D remains unclear. The TCR was taken from a young man in good health. Specimen: naive CD8+ T cells sorted from blood. CDR3 nucleotide sequence: TGTGCCAGCAGGGACACAGATACGCAGTATTTT. Residues: CASRDTDTQYF.